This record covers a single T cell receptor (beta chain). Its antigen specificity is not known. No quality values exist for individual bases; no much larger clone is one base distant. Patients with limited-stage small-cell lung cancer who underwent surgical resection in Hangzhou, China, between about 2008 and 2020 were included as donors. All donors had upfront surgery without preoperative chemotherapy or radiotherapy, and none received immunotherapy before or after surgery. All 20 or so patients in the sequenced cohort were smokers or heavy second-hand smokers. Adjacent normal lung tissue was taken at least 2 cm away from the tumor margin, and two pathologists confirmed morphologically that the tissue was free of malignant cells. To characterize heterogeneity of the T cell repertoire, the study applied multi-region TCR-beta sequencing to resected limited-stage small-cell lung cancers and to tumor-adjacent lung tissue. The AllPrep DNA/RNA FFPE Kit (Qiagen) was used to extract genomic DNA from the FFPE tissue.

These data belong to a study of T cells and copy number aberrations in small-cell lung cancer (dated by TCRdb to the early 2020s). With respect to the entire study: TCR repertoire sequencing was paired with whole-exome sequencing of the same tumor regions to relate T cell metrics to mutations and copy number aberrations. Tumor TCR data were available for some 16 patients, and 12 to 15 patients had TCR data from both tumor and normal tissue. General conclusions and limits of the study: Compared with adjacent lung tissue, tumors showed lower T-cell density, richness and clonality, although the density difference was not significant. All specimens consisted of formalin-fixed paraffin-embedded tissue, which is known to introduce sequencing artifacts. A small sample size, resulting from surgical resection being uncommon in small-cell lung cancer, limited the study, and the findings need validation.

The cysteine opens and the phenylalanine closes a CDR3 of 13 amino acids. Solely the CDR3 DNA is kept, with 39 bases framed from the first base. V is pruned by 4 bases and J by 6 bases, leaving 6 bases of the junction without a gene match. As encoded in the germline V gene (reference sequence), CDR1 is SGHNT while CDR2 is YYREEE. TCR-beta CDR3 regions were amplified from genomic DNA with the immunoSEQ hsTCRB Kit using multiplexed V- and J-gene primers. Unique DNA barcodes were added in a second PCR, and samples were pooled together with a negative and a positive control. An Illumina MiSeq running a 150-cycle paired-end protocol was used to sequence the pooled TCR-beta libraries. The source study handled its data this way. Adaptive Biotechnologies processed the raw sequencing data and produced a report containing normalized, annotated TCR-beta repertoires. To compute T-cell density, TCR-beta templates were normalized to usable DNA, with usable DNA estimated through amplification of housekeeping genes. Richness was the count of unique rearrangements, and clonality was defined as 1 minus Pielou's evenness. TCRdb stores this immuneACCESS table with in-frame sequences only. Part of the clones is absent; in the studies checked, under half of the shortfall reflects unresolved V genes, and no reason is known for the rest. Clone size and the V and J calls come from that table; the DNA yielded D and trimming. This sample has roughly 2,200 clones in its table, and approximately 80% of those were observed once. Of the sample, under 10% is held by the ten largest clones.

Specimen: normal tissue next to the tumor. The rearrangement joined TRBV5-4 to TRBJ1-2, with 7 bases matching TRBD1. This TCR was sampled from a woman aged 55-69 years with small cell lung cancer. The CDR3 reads CASSAKDRDGYTF. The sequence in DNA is TGTGCCAGCAGCGCTAAAGACAGGGATGGCTACACCTTC.